Given below is one T cell receptor (beta chain) in context. Its antigen is currently unknown. One junction end disagrees with the germline gene, perhaps due to a read error. The data are from a study of blood T cells in healthy people across ages. Background on the study: About one barcoded TCR beta cDNA was captured per two T cells. Study-wide results and limits: TCR beta diversity was tightly associated with the proportion of naive T cells. Age brought a roughly linear fall in TCR beta diversity measured per million T cells. Whereas aged donors had fewer naive CD4+ cells, long-lived donors had more of them and higher diversity.

CDR1 is MNHNY and CDR2 is SVGAGI in the germline V gene (reference sequence). The CDR3 is 11 residues long. A second roughly 6 to 12 cycle PCR used barcoded and J-beta primers. MiXCR, run by TCRdb on the 5' RACE reads, gives a single entry per CDR3 protein. The table lists 1.4 million or so distinct CDR3 sequences, 42% of them singletons. This chain uses TRBV6-6 with TRBJ2-7; D ambiguous. The sequence was obtained from a woman under 30 in good health. Sample: blood. The CDR3, as DNA: TGTGCCAGCAGTCAGAGCTACGAGCATTACTTC. Amino acid sequence: CASSQSYEHYF.